The rows below give T cell receptor beta chains drawn from one sample of a study of T cells in Graves' hyperthyroidism and ophthalmopathy. MiXCR, applied by TCRdb to the multiplex PCR reads, yields one record per CDR3 protein. Among about 350,000 distinct CDR3 sequences listed, over 12% were seen once. The sequenced sample consisted of blood. The receptors stem from a woman aged 55-70 years with Graves' ophthalmopathy. CDR3s include the opening cysteine and the closing phenylalanine or tryptophan. D genes are given only for firm matches. Only part of the rows carry a size: once, few, many, or a class if the clone is expanded.

D,V,length,size,J,DNA,CDR3
TRBD2,TRBV5-1,18,NA,TRBJ2-3,TGCGCCAGCAGCCTAGGATGGCGGGAGGCCTCCCCCGCGGCTACGCAGTATTTT,CASSLGWREASPAATQYF
NA,TRBV7-2,14,few,TRBJ1-5,TGTGCCAGCAGCGCGGGACAAGGCAATCAGCCCCAGCATTTT,CASSAGQGNQPQHF
TRBD2,TRBV19,21,NA,TRBJ2-5,TGTGCCAGTAACCGTCAGGGGGTCGGCACCGGGACTAGCGGGGGGGGGAAGACCCAGTACTTC,CASNRQGVGTGTSGGGKTQYF
NA,TRBV7-8,12,few,TRBJ1-1,TGTGCCAGCAGCATTCACAGGGATGAAGCTTTCTTT,CASSIHRDEAFF
TRBD2,TRBV7-9,20,NA,TRBJ2-1,TGTGCCAGCAGCTTATTTCTGGGACTAGCAAACCCTACCACCTACAATGAGCAGTTCTTC,CASSLFLGLANPTTYNEQFF
NA,TRBV11-3,12,many,TRBJ1-1,TGTGCCAGCAGCCCCATGGACACTGAAGCTTTCTTT,CASSPMDTEAFF
NA,TRBV4-2,15,NA,TRBJ2-7,TGTGCCAGCAGCCAAGCTGGACTAACCTACTACGAGCAGTACTTC,CASSQAGLTYYEQYF
TRBD2,TRBV6-2/TRBV6-3,16,many,TRBJ2-7,TGTGCCAGCAGTCGGACTAGCGGGAGGGCCGTCTACGAGCAGTACTTC,CASSRTSGRAVYEQYF
TRBD1,TRBV11-2,14,many,TRBJ2-7,TGTGCCAGCAGCCGTGGACAGGGAACCTACGAGCAGTACTTC,CASSRGQGTYEQYF
NA,TRBV28,16,many,TRBJ2-2,TGTGCCAGCAGTTTGGGGCAGGGGTCGAACACCGGGGAGCTGTTTTTT,CASSLGQGSNTGELFF
TRBD2,TRBV29-1,16,many,TRBJ2-5,TGCAGCGTCCCTGACGGTCGGGGGGGAGCGGGAGAGACCCAGTACTTC,CSVPDGRGGAGETQYF
TRBD2,TRBV2,17,many,TRBJ2-5,TGTGCCAGCAGTCAGACTAGCGGGAGGGCCCTCGGAGAGACCCAGTACTTC,CASSQTSGRALGETQYF
TRBD2,TRBV20-1,15,NA,TRBJ2-7,TGCAGTGCTAGAAGGACTAGCGGGTCCTCCTACGAGCAGTACTTC,CSARRTSGSSYEQYF
TRBD2,TRBV20-1,18,many,TRBJ2-7,TGCAGTGCTAGAGCCACCTCGGGTAGCGGGAGTACCCCCTACGGGCAGTACTTC,CSARATSGSGSTPYGQYF
NA,TRBV11-1,12,many,TRBJ2-7,TGTGCCAGCAGCTCCGACCGGAACGAGCAGTACTTC,CASSSDRNEQYF
NA,TRBV5-1,15,many,TRBJ2-6,TGCGCCAGCAGCCCTACAGGACCAGGGGCCAACGTCCTGACTTTC,CASSPTGPGANVLTF
TRBD1,TRBV18,13,NA,TRBJ1-2,TGTGCCAGCTCTCGGGACAGGGGAAATGGCTACACCTTC,CASSRDRGNGYTF
TRBD2,TRBV9,15,few,TRBJ2-1,TGTGCCAGCAGCCCCTCGACTAGCGGGGTGGATGAGCAGTTCTTC,CASSPSTSGVDEQFF
NA,TRBV6-5,14,many,TRBJ2-1,TGTGCCAGCAGTTACTCGGCCGGCTACAATGAGCAGTTCTTC,CASSYSAGYNEQFF
NA,TRBV20-1,13,many,TRBJ2-7,TGCAGTGTATTTAATACAGGGTCCTACGAGCAGTACTTC,CSVFNTGSYEQYF
TRBD2,TRBV28,14,many,TRBJ2-7,TGTGCCAGCAGTTTTTCTAGCGGGAACTACGAGCAGTACTTC,CASSFSSGNYEQYF
NA,TRBV20-1,15,many,TRBJ2-1,TGCAGTGCTAGTCAAGAAGGGGTCCCCCACAATGAGCAGTTCTTC,CSASQEGVPHNEQFF
NA,TRBV7-9,12,many,TRBJ2-1,TGTGCCAGCAGCTTATCGAAGGGTGAGCAGTTCTTC,CASSLSKGEQFF
NA,TRBV5-1,15,many,TRBJ2-7,TGCGCCAGCAGCAGTGGCGCCGGAGGACTCTACGAGCAGTACTTC,CASSSGAGGLYEQYF
TRBD1,TRBV3-1,15,many,TRBJ1-1,TGTGCCAGCAGCCTCGACAGGGGCCGTAACACTGAAGCTTTCTTT,CASSLDRGRNTEAFF
NA,TRBV20-1,15,NA,TRBJ1-5,TGCAGTGCTAGAGATCAACGGGGGTTAAATCAGCCCCAGCATTTT,CSARDQRGLNQPQHF
NA,TRBV7-3,15,many,TRBJ2-5,TGTGCCAGCAGCCCGGGGGCTGCCGGGGGGGAGACCCAGTACTTC,CASSPGAAGGETQYF
NA,TRBV5-8,15,few,TRBJ1-2,TGTGCCAGCACTAACCCTGGCAGAGCTAACTATGGCTACACCTTC,CASTNPGRANYGYTF
NA,TRBV7-3,16,few,TRBJ2-2,TGTGCCAGCAGCTTACTCAGGGTACGGAACACCGGGGAGCTGTTTTTT,CASSLLRVRNTGELFF
NA,TRBV6-2/TRBV6-3,18,few,TRBJ1-4,TGTGCCAGCAGTCGGGACATTGGGCTTCTAGCAACTAATGAAAAACTGTTTTTT,CASSRDIGLLATNEKLFF
TRBD2,TRBV15,16,few,TRBJ2-1,TGTGCCACCAGCAGCCGCAGGGCTAGCGGGGCCGATGAGCAGTTCTTC,CATSSRRASGADEQFF
TRBD1,TRBV7-3,12,NA,TRBJ2-7,TGTGCCAGCGGACAGGGGTACGACGAGCAGTACTTC,CASGQGYDEQYF
TRBD1,TRBV19,14,few,TRBJ2-1,TGTGCCAGTAGACGAGACAGGGGTTACAATGAGCAGTTCTTC,CASRRDRGYNEQFF
TRBD2,TRBV24-1,15,NA,TRBJ2-3,TGTGCCACCAGTGCCTTGGGAGGGGACACAGATACGCAGTATTTT,CATSALGGDTDTQYF
TRBD1,TRBV29-1,14,few,TRBJ1-4,TGCAGCGTTGAAGAAGGGACAGGGGATGAAAAACTGTTTTTT,CSVEEGTGDEKLFF
NA,TRBV28,13,many,TRBJ2-5,TGTGCCAGCAGTTTAGCGACCCACACCCCCCAGTACTTC,CASSLATHTPQYF
TRBD1,TRBV29-1,15,few,TRBJ2-2,TGCAGCGTTGGAGGCATAGGGGGCGCAACCGGGGAGCTGTTTTTT,CSVGGIGGATGELFF
NA,TRBV7-9,15,many,TRBJ2-7,TGTGCCAGCAGCTTAGTGCAGGGAAGCTCCTACGAGCAGTACTTC,CASSLVQGSSYEQYF
TRBD2,TRBV2,13,many,TRBJ2-1,TGTGCCAGCACCCGATCTAGCGGGAGCCCTCAGTTCTTC,CASTRSSGSPQFF
NA,TRBV2,14,many,TRBJ1-6,TGTGCCAGCAGTACGAAACAGGGTAATTCACCCCTCCACTTT,CASSTKQGNSPLHF
TRBD1,TRBV5-1,14,many,TRBJ2-7,TGCGCCAGCAGCTCCACAGGGGGCGGCTACGAGCAGTACTTC,CASSSTGGGYEQYF
NA,TRBV2,13,many,TRBJ1-2,TGTGCCAGTAACAGCAAGAAAGTAGTCGGCGCAGCCTTC,CASNSKKVVGAAF
NA,TRBV5-1,15,NA,TRBJ1-2,TGCGCCAGCAGCTTTGGGGGGGCAGGGGTCCATGGCTACACCTTC,CASSFGGAGVHGYTF
NA,TRBV6-1,13,NA,TRBJ1-1,TGTGCCACCTACAGGGTCCTGAACACTGAAGCTTTCTTT,CATYRVLNTEAFF
TRBD1,TRBV7-9,15,many,TRBJ2-1,TGTGCCAGCGCCCCTCGACAGGGGGCGAGGAATGAGCAGTTCTTC,CASAPRQGARNEQFF
NA,TRBV2,11,NA,TRBJ2-4,TGTGCCAGCAGTGAAGAGAAGCGGGAGTACTTC,CASSEEKREYF
NA,TRBV20-1,16,NA,TRBJ1-5,TGCAGTGCTAGAAGCGGGGGCCCATGGAGCAATCAGCCCCAGCATTTT,CSARSGGPWSNQPQHF
NA,TRBV9,15,many,TRBJ1-1,TGTGCCAGCAGCGTAGATTTCCAGATTGGTCGGGAAGCTTTCTTT,CASSVDFQIGREAFF
NA,TRBV10-3,15,many,TRBJ1-1,TGTGCCATCAGTGAGTCGCGGGGGGGGGATGCTGAAGCTTTCTTT,CAISESRGGDAEAFF
TRBD2,TRBV6-8,12,many,TRBJ2-1,TGTGCCAGCAGGTTACCGCCGGGACTACAGTTCTTC,CASRLPPGLQFF
NA,TRBV24-1,13,few,TRBJ2-7,TGTGCCACCAGTGACCCCTGGGGCCGGGGGCAGTACTTC,CATSDPWGRGQYF
TRBD2,TRBV7-2,16,many,TRBJ2-1,TGTGCCAGCAGCCGGGCGGGAGGGAGGTCCTACAATGAGCAGTTCTTC,CASSRAGGRSYNEQFF
NA,TRBV7-2,13,many,TRBJ2-3,TGTGCCAGCAGCTTGATGAGTGGAGATACGCAGTATTTT,CASSLMSGDTQYF
TRBD1,TRBV19,16,many,TRBJ1-5,TGTGCCAGTAGGACCGGGACAGGGGTTAAGATGCGGCCCCAGCATTTT,CASRTGTGVKMRPQHF
NA,TRBV7-9,13,few,TRBJ2-1,TGTGCCAGCAGCTTCAGGGCTGGGAATGAGCAGTTCTTC,CASSFRAGNEQFF
NA,TRBV19,13,few,TRBJ1-5,TGTGCCAGTAGTATAACAGTCAATCAGCCCCAGCATTTT,CASSITVNQPQHF
NA,TRBV12-3/TRBV12-4,14,many,TRBJ2-3,TGTGCCAGCAGGCCAGGGATTAGCACAGATACGCAGTATTTT,CASRPGISTDTQYF